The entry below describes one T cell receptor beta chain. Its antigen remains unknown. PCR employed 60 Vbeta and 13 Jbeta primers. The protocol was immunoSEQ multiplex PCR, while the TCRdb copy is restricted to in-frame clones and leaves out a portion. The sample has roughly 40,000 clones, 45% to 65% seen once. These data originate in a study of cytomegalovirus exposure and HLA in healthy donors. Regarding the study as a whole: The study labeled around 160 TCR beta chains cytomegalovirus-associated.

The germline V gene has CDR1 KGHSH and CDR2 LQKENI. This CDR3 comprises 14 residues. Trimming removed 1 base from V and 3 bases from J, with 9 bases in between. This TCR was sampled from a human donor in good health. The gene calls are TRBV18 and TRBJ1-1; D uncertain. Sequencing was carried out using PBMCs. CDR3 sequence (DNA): TGTGCCAGCTCACCACGGACCGGGGACACTGAAGCTTTCTTT. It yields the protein CASSPRTGDTEAFF.